This T cell receptor beta chain was profiled in a study of graft-versus-host responses after intestinal transplantation. Study background: Those transplanted obtained multivisceral, liver-intestinal, or isolated intestinal grafts. Among the recipients, all got anti-thymocyte globulin induction and then tacrolimus and steroids for roughly three years. Study-level findings and limits: After transplant, early declines in HvG clones were associated with peak levels of circulating GvH clones.

Method: immunoSEQ multiplex PCR; TCRdb's copy keeps in-frame clones and lacks some. Altogether around 100,000 clones are present, 91% being singletons, with the ten largest covering approximately 0.18%. Comments on this clone: Its antigen remains unidentified.

After removal of 5 bases from V and 4 bases from J, the junction contained 8 bases not matched to a gene. CDR3 length: 14 residues. Per germline, CDR1 SEHNR and CDR2 FQNEAQ (reference sequence). The sequences come from unstimulated CD4+ T cells sorted from spleen or lymph node cells, collected before transplant. The clonotype comes from a human donor who was the organ donor for an intestinal transplant. V gene TRBV7-9 combines with J gene TRBJ2-7; 7 nucleotides align to TRBD1. Written as DNA, the CDR3 is TGTGCCAGCAGCCCCAGAGACAGGGAATACGAGCAGTACTTC. Its protein is CASSPRDREYEQYF.